This T cell receptor beta chain was retrieved from a study of OX40 agonist ivuxolimab in advanced cancers. Overall study context: At 65% to 85% male, the cohort had a mean age of 60 years, ranging from about 23 to 80.

Clones were read by immunoSEQ multiplex PCR, and TCRdb kept only the in-frame ones, dropping some. This sample has roughly 65,000 clones, with roughly 88% found just once. The V gene lost 8 bases and the J gene lost 3 bases, with 13 bases spanning the gap. The CDR3 has 12 amino acids. CDR1 and CDR2 (germline): SQVTM, ANQGSEA. General study findings and limits: Dosing at 0.1 to 3.0 mg/kg was accompanied by clonal expansion of CD4+ and CD8+ blood T cells by week 6.

In regard to this clone: Its antigen is undetermined.

The chain carries TRBV29-1 and TRBJ1-1; no definite D call. The sequence derives from an adult with an advanced solid tumor such as melanoma, head and neck, liver or kidney cancer. The sample was CD4+ or CD8+ T cells sorted from blood, taken in a trial of the OX40 agonist ivuxolimab. Here the CDR3 reads CSFVYRDTEAFF. CDR3 DNA sequence: TGCAGCTTTGTATACCGGGACACTGAAGCTTTCTTT.